This T cell receptor (beta chain) was found in a study of blood T cells in healthy people across ages. About the study: Template switching captured about one barcoded beta molecule per two T cells.

The ends were cut back, 3 bases at V and 6 bases at J, with 11 bases in the middle. CDR3 length: 13 amino acids. CDR1 is WSHSY, CDR2 SAAADI, per germline. With a J-beta primer mix and a sample-barcoded 5' primer, a second PCR ran roughly 6 to 11 cycles. Each cDNA molecule received a tag from a template-switch adaptor that had 12 random nucleotides. TCRdb called the 5' RACE reads again in MiXCR, with one record for every CDR3 protein. Counted here are about 1.6 million distinct CDR3 sequences, 30% to 40% occurring once; the ten biggest clones make up approximately 11%. Every participating donor contributed roughly 10 milliliters of peripheral blood through a draw.

This receptor was obtained from a woman in her 30s in good health. The chain employs TRBV10-2 and TRBJ1-2, with no clear D. The specimen was blood. The CDR3: CASSEVRFNGYTF. Here the CDR3 DNA reads TGCGCCAGCAGTGAAGTACGGTTCAATGGCTACACCTTC.